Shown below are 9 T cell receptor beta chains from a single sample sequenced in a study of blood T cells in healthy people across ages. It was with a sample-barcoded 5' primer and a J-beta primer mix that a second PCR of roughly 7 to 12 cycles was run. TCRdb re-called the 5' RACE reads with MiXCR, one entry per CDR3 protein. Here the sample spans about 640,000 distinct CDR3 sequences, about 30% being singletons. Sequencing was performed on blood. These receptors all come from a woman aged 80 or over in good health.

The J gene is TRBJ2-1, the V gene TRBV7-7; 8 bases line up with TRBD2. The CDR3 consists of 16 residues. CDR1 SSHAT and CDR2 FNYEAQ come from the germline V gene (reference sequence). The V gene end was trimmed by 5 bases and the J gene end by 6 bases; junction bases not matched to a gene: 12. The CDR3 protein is CASSPRAGRESNEQFF. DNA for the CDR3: TGTGCCAGCAGCCCTAGAGCCGGGAGGGAAAGCAATGAGCAGTTCTTC.

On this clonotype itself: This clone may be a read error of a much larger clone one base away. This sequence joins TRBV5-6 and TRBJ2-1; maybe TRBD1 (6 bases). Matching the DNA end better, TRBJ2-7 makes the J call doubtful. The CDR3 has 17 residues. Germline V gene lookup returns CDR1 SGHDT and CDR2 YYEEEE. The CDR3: CASSFPLGQLSYNEQYF. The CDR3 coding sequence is TGTGCCAGCAGCTTTCCGTTAGGACAGCTCTCCTACAATGAGCAGTACTTC.

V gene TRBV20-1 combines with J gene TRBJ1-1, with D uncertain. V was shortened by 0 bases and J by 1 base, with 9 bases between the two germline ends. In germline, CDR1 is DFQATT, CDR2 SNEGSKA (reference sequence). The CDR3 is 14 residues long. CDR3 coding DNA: TGCAGTGCTAGAGATGGAAGGGCGAACACTGAAGCTTTCTTT. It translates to CSARDGRANTEAFF.

CDR3 DNA sequence: TGCGCCAGCAGCTTGGTACAGGGCGGGTCCGAGCAGTACTTC. Encoded protein: CASSLVQGGSEQYF. The rearrangement links TRBV5-1 to TRBJ2-7; the D gene is possibly TRBD1 (6 bases). The germline V gene encodes CDR1 SGHRS and CDR2 YFSETQ. This CDR3 is 14 amino acids long. V was pared by 0 bases and J by 6 bases, with 13 bases between.

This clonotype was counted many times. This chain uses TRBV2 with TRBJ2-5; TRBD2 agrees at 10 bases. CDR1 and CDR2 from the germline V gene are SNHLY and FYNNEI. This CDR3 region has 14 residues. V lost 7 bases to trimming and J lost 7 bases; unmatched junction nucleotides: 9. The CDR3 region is CASMLAGERGTQYF. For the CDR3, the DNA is TGTGCCAGCATGCTAGCGGGGGAGAGGGGGACCCAGTACTTC.

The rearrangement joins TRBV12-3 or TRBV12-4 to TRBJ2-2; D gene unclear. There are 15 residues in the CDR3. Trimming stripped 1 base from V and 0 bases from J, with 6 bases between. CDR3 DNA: TGTGCCAGCAGTTTAGACAGAACGAACACCGGGGAGCTGTTTTTT. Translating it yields CASSLDRTNTGELFF.

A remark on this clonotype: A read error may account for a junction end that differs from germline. CDR3 nucleotide sequence: TGTGCCAGCAGCCCTGGGACAGCCTATGACTACACCTTC. This translates into CASSPGTAYDYTF. The V gene is TRBV9, the J gene TRBJ1-2, with 7 bases identical to TRBD1. Germline loops: CDR1 SGDLS, CDR2 YYNGEE. There are 13 residues in the CDR3.

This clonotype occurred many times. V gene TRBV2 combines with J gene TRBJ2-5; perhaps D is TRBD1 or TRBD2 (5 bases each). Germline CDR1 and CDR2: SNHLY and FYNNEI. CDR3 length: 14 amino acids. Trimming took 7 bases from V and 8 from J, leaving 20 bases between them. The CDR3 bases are TGTGCCAGCAACTCAGGGACGGTTGCGGGTACCCAGTACTTC. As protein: CASNSGTVAGTQYF.

CDR3 sequence (DNA): TGTGCCAGCAGCTTAAGAGAGGGGAGCTACAATGAGCAGTTCTTC. Residues: CASSLREGSYNEQFF. This rearrangement joins TRBV7-8 to TRBJ2-1, with D tentatively TRBD1 or TRBD2 (5 bases each). CDR3 length: 15 amino acids. Germline V gene data show CDR1 as SGHVS and CDR2 as FQNEAQ. Trimming took 2 bases from V and 3 from J, leaving 11 bases between them.